Shown below are 4 T cell receptor beta chains from a single sample sequenced in a study of blood T cell repertoires in COVID-19. Sequencing used immunoSEQ multiplex PCR; TCRdb keeps in-frame clones, though not all of them. The sample contains 90,000 to 100,000 clones, just under 90% of which appear only once. The sample was peripheral blood. These receptors all come from a human donor in a cohort sampled during active COVID-19.

The gene calls are TRBV3-1 (or the pseudogene TRBV3-2) and TRBJ2-1, with 8 bases fitting TRBD2. CDR3 length: 17 residues. V lost 1 base to trimming and J lost 7 bases; unmatched junction nucleotides: 12. CDR1 is LGHDT, CDR2 YNNKEL, per germline (reference sequence). The chain's CDR3 is CASSQGWASGPWNEQFF. The CDR3 region has the DNA TGTGCCAGCAGCCAAGGGTGGGCTAGCGGGCCATGGAATGAGCAGTTCTTC.

V usage is TRBV30 and J usage is TRBJ1-1; 7 positions match TRBD1. The V segment lost 6 bases and the J segment 2 bases; nucleotides outside the gene matches: 12. Germline V lookup: CDR1 GTSNPN, CDR2 SVGIG (reference sequence). The CDR3 consists of 15 residues. The CDR3 sequence: CACPPERGLNTEAFF. Written as DNA, the CDR3 is TGTGCCTGTCCACCGGAGAGGGGGCTAAACACTGAAGCTTTCTTT.

This rearrangement joins TRBV27 to TRBJ1-2; D gene unclear. The CDR3 is made up of 14 amino acids. The germline V and J ends were trimmed by 4 bases and 14 bases, with 23 bases remaining between them. Germline assignment: CDR1 MNHEY and CDR2 SMNVEV (reference sequence). CDR3 loop: CASSSPGLLIPQTF. The CDR3 coding sequence is TGTGCCAGCAGTTCCCCGGGTCTACTCATCCCTCAGACCTTC.

The chain joins TRBV19 to TRBJ2-7, with a possible D match to TRBD2 (5 bases). The CDR3 spans 15 residues. Trimming cost V 4 bases and J 2 bases, with 15 bases left between them. The germline CDR1 and CDR2 sequences are LNHDA and SQIVND (reference sequence). CDR3 bases: TGTGCCAGTAGTAGCGGGCTACGGCAGACCTACGAGCAGTACTTC. This codes for CASSSGLRQTYEQYF.